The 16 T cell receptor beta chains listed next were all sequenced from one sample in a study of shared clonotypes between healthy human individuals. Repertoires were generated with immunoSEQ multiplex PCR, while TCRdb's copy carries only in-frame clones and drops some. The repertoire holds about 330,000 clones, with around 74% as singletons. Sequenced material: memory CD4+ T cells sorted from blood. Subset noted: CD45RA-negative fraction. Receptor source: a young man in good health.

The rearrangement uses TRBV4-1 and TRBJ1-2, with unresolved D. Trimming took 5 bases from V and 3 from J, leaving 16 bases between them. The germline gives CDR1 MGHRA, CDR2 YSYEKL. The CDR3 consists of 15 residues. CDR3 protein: CASSALARSDYGYTF. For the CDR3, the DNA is TGCGCCAGCAGCGCCCTGGCGAGGTCGGACTATGGCTACACCTTC.

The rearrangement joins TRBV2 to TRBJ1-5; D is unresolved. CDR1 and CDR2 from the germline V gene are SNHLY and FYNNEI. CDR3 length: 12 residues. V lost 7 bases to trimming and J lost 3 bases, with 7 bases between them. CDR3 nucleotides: TGTGCCAGCAACAGAGACAATCAGCCCCAGCATTTT. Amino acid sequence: CASNRDNQPQHF.

CDR3 in amino acids: CASSLSAGHYEQYF. DNA of the CDR3: TGTGCCAGCAGCTTATCAGCGGGCCACTACGAGCAGTACTTC. The chain uses TRBV7-2 and TRBJ2-7, with D perhaps matching TRBD2 (6 bases). V lost 2 bases and J lost 3, with 11 bases in between. Germline CDR1 is SGHTA and CDR2 is FQGNSA. This CDR3 spans 14 amino acids.

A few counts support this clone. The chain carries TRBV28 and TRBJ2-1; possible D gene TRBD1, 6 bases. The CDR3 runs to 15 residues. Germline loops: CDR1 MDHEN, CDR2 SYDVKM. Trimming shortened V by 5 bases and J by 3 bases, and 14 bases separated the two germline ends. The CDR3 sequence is CASSPTGYSYNEQFF. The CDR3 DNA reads TGTGCCAGCAGTCCAACAGGGTACAGCTACAATGAGCAGTTCTTC.

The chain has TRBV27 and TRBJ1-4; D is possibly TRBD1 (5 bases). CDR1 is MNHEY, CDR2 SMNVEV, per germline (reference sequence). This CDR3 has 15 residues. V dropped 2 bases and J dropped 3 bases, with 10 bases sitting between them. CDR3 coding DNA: TGTGCCAGCAGTTTAAGGGGCAGGCCTAATGAAAAACTGTTTTTT. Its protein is CASSLRGRPNEKLFF.

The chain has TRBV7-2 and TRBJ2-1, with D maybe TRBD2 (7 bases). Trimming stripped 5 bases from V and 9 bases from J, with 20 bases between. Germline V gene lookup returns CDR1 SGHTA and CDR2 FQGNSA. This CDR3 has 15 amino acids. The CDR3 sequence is CASSPQGRRTSEQFF. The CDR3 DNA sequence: TGTGCCAGCAGCCCACAGGGCCGACGGACTAGTGAGCAGTTCTTC.

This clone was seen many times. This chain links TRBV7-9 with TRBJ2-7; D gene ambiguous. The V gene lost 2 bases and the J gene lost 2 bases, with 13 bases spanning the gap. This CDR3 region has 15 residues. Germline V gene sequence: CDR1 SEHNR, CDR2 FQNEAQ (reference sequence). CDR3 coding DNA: TGTGCCAGCAGCTTATTCGACGCCGAGACCTACGAGCAGTACTTC. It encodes CASSLFDAETYEQYF.

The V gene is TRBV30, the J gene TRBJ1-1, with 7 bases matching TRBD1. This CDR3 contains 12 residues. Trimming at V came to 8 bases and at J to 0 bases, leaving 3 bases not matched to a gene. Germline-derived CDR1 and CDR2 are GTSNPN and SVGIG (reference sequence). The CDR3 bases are TGTGCCAGGGGGCGAGTGAACACTGAAGCTTTCTTT. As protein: CARGRVNTEAFF.

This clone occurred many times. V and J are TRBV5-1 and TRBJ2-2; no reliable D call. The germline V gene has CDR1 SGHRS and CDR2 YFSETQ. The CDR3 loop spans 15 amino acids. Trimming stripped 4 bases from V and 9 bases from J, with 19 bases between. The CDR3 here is CASSLAPTDARELFF. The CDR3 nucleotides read TGCGCCAGCAGCCTCGCCCCGACGGATGCGAGGGAGCTGTTTTTT.

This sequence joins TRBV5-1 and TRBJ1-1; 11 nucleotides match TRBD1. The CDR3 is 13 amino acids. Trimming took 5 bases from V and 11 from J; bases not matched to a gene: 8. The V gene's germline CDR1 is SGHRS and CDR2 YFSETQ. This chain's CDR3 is CASRVGDRGDAFF. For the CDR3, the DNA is TGCGCCAGCAGAGTAGGGGACAGGGGGGATGCTTTCTTT.

The DNA of the CDR3 is TGTGCCAGCAGCCTGGGAGACACCGGGGAGCTGTTTTTT. The encoded protein is CASSLGDTGELFF. The V call is TRBV11-2, the J call TRBJ2-2; tentative D call: TRBD2 (5 bases). Germline CDR1 and CDR2: SGHAT and FQNNGV. Trimming took off 5 bases at V and 3 bases at J, with 7 bases between the two ends. The CDR3 is 13 residues long. The complete variable domain, with remaining parts taken from reference TRBV11-2 and TRBJ2-2, reads EAGVAQSPRYKIIEKRQSVAFWCNPISGHATLYWYQQILGQGPKLLIQFQNNGVVDDSQLPKDRFSAERLKGVDSTLKIQPAKLEDSAVYLCASSLGDTGELFFGEGSRLTVL.

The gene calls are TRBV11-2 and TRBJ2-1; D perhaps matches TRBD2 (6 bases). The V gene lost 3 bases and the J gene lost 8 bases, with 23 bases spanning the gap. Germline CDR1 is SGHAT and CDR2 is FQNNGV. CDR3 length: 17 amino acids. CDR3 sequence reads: CASSFGWGGNHVDEQFF. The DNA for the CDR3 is TGTGCCAGCAGCTTTGGATGGGGCGGGAATCACGTGGATGAGCAGTTCTTC.

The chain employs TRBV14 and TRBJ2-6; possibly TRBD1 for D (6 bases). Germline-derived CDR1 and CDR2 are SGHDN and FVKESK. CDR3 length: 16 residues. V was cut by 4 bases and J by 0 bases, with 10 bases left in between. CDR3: CASSLTGHSGANVLTF. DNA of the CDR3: TGTGCCAGCAGCCTAACAGGGCACTCTGGGGCCAACGTCCTGACTTTC.

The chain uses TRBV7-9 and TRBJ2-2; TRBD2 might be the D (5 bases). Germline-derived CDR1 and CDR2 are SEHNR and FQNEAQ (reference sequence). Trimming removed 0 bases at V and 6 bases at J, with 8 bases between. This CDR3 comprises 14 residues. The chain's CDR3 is CASSLAPGSGELFF. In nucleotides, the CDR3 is TGTGCCAGCAGCTTAGCGCCGGGGTCCGGGGAGCTGTTTTTT.

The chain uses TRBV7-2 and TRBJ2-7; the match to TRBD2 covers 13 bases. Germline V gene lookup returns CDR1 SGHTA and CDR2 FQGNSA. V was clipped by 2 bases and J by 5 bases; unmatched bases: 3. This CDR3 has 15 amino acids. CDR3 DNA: TGTGCCAGCAGCTTACGACTAGCGGGAGGTAACGAGCAGTACTTC. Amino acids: CASSLRLAGGNEQYF.

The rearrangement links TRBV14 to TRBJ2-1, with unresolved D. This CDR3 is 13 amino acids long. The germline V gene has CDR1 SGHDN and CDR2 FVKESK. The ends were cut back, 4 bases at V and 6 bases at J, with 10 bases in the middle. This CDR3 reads CASSLGLGNEQFF. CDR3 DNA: TGTGCCAGCAGCCTCGGGCTGGGCAATGAGCAGTTCTTC.